Listed below are T cell receptor beta chains from one sample, sequenced in a study of T cells after yellow fever vaccination. From the 5' RACE reads, TCRdb called clonotypes with MiXCR, one entry per CDR3 protein. This repertoire shows 100,000 to 150,000 distinct CDR3 sequences, approximately 7% found once; its top ten account for around 2.5%. The sequencing here drew on CD4+ T cells sorted from PBMCs, taken 9 to 11 days after the first yellow fever vaccination. Source of these receptors: a man aged 18 to 30 who received the YFV17D yellow fever vaccine. Each CDR3 is given with its conserved first and last residue. The D gene is left open where the match is weak. The size field is filled for only some rows; it gives once, few, many or a size class.

V	J	size	D	DNA	CDR3
TRBV10-3	TRBJ1-1	many	NA	TGTGCCATCAGCTCAGCCGAGGGCACTGAAGCTTTCTTT	CAISSAEGTEAFF
TRBV4-2	TRBJ2-3	many	NA	TGTGCCAGCAGCCAAAGGGGTTACACAGATACGCAGTATTTT	CASSQRGYTDTQYF
TRBV10-3	TRBJ1-2	many	NA	TGTGCCATCAGTGAGCGACCCGGGACGGAGTATGGCTACACCTTC	CAISERPGTEYGYTF
TRBV7-9	TRBJ2-5	many	NA	TGTGCCAGCAGTCCGGCGGGGGAGACCCAGTACTTC	CASSPAGETQYF
TRBV28	TRBJ1-5	many	NA	TGTGCCAGCAGACAGGGTAGCAATCAGCCCCAGCATTTT	CASRQGSNQPQHF
TRBV11-1	TRBJ2-5	NA	NA	TGTGCCAGCAGCCCTAGAGTAGGCGACCAAGAGACCCAGTACTTC	CASSPRVGDQETQYF
TRBV20-1	TRBJ2-5	many	TRBD2	TGCAGTGCTAGATTTACTAGCGGGGGGGCCAAAGAGACCCAGTACTTC	CSARFTSGGAKETQYF
TRBV5-1	TRBJ1-2	many	NA	TGCGCCAGCAGCTTGTTCTCAGACACTAACTATGGCTACACCTTC	CASSLFSDTNYGYTF
TRBV4-1	TRBJ2-1	many	NA	TGCGCCAGCAGCCAACTAAACGGGGCTGAGCAGTTCTTC	CASSQLNGAEQFF
TRBV20-1	TRBJ1-2	many	NA	TGCAGTGCTAGAGATTGGGGGCGGAGTGGGTATGGCTACACCTTC	CSARDWGRSGYGYTF
TRBV7-2	TRBJ2-4	many	NA	TGTGCCAGCAGCTTAGGGGGCGTCGGCAAAAACATTCAGTACTTC	CASSLGGVGKNIQYF
TRBV12-3/TRBV12-4	TRBJ1-2	NA	NA	TGTGCCAGCAGTTTGGAGGGGAGTAATGGCTACACCTTC	CASSLEGSNGYTF
TRBV6-1	TRBJ2-4	many	NA	TGTGCCAGCAGTGAACAGGACAAAAACATTCAGTACTTC	CASSEQDKNIQYF
TRBV19	TRBJ1-2	many	NA	TGTGCCAGTAGTATAGGAGGAGGACTTTATGGCTACACCTTC	CASSIGGGLYGYTF
TRBV7-9	TRBJ2-1	few	TRBD2	TGTGCCAGCAGCCCAGGGGCGACTAGCGGGGGCTACAATGAGCAGTTCTTC	CASSPGATSGGYNEQFF
TRBV7-3	TRBJ2-1	many	TRBD1	TGTGCCAGCAGCCCCATCCCGGGACAGGGGGCTCGGGAGCAGTTCTTC	CASSPIPGQGAREQFF
TRBV12-3/TRBV12-4	TRBJ2-5	many	NA	TGTGCCAGCGCTCCCCCGGGCAGGGGCGTAGGGACCCAGTACTTC	CASAPPGRGVGTQYF
TRBV20-1	TRBJ2-3	many	NA	TGCAGTGCTAGAGATTCCCAGCGGACGCCGGATACGCAGTATTTT	CSARDSQRTPDTQYF
TRBV3-1	TRBJ2-4	many	NA	TGTGCCAGCAGCCAAGGGGGAGCAGCAAACATTCAGTACTTC	CASSQGGAANIQYF
TRBV5-5	TRBJ1-2	many	NA	TGTGCCAGCGGAGTCGACACCTATGGCTACACCTTC	CASGVDTYGYTF
TRBV6-1	TRBJ1-1	few	NA	TGTGCCAGTACCCCCGGGCGGGCGAACACTGAAGCTTTCTTT	CASTPGRANTEAFF
TRBV7-3	TRBJ2-1	many	TRBD2	TGTGCCAGCAGCCTGGGACTAGCAGCGCTCAATGAGCAGTTCTTC	CASSLGLAALNEQFF
TRBV20-1	TRBJ1-2	many	NA	TGCAGTGCCGCAGCCGGGCAAGGGTCCTATGGCTACACCTTC	CSAAAGQGSYGYTF
TRBV10-3	TRBJ1-5	many	TRBD1	TGTGCCATCAGTGGTGGACAGGGGGGGAATCAGCCCCAGCATTTT	CAISGGQGGNQPQHF
TRBV29-1	TRBJ2-2	NA	NA	TGCAGCGTCTGCCCGCCGGCCGTCGTCACCGGGGAGCTGTTTTTT	CSVCPPAVVTGELFF
TRBV19	TRBJ2-1	many	NA	TGTGCCAGTAGTATCGGAAGGAAACATGAGCAGTTCTTC	CASSIGRKHEQFF
TRBV11-1	TRBJ2-5	few	NA	TGTGCCAGCAGCTTCGGCAGGTCTGAGACCCAGTACTTC	CASSFGRSETQYF
TRBV11-1	TRBJ1-5	many	NA	TGTGCCAGCAGCCACGGCCCCGATCAGCCCCAGCATTTT	CASSHGPDQPQHF
TRBV4-3	TRBJ1-1	few	NA	TGCGCCAGCAGCGTCGTACGGAACACTGAAGCTTTCTTT	CASSVVRNTEAFF
TRBV7-2	TRBJ1-5	many	TRBD1	TGTGCCAGCAGCCCGGACAGGGGGCACAACCAGCCCCAGCATTTT	CASSPDRGHNQPQHF
TRBV19	TRBJ1-2	few	NA	TGTGCCAGTAGTCAAACCAACAGTGGAGGCTACACCTTC	CASSQTNSGGYTF
TRBV12-3/TRBV12-4	TRBJ2-2	many	NA	TGTGCCAGCACCCTCAACGCGAACACCGGGGAGCTGTTTTTT	CASTLNANTGELFF
TRBV5-1	TRBJ2-2	many	NA	TGCGCCAGCAGCTTGTCTAGTTCACGCGGGGAGCTGTTTTTT	CASSLSSSRGELFF